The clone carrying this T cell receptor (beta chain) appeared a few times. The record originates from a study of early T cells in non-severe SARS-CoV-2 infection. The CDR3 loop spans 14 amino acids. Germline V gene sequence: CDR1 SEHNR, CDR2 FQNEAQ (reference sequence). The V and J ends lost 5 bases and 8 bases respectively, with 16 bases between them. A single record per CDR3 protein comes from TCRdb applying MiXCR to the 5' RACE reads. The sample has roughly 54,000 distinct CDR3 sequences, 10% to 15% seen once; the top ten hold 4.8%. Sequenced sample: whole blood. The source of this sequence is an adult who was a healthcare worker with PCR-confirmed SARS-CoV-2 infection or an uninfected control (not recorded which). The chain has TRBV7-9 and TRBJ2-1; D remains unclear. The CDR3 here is CASSPGSSEDEQFF. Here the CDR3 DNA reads TGTGCCAGCAGCCCAGGCTCTAGTGAGGATGAGCAGTTCTTC.